The clone carrying this T cell receptor beta chain was picked up a small number of times. The sample is drawn from a study of cytomegalovirus exposure and HLA in healthy donors. Study summary: A data release that came early held tens of millions of unique TCRs from HLA-typed donors.

Primers included in the PCR were 60 Vbeta and 13 Jbeta primers. Produced via immunoSEQ multiplex PCR; TCRdb's table is partial and in-frame only. The sample comprises approximately 220,000 clones, more than 65% of which are singletons, and about 1.9% rests with the top ten. The CDR3 covers 15 residues. V was cut by 2 bases and J by 7 bases, with 18 bases left in between. Per germline, CDR1 SGHTA and CDR2 FQGNSA. The sequence came from a woman between 25 and 40 years old in good health and CMV-seronegative. This chain joins TRBV7-2 and TRBJ2-7; D is unresolved. The sequenced material came from PBMCs. The CDR3 sequence is CASSLNMISFGEQYF. The DNA for the CDR3 is TGTGCCAGCAGCTTAAATATGATTAGCTTTGGGGAGCAGTACTTC.